These T cell receptor beta chains were read from a single sample in a study of beta chain features in type 1 diabetes. Using immunoSEQ multiplex PCR, the repertoire was profiled, and TCRdb retains in-frame clones only, with some absent. The data contain some 170,000 clones, roughly 59% of them singletons. Sequencing was performed on naive CD4+ T cells from blood. The source of these receptors is a man in his thirties or forties with type 1 diabetes. CDR3s include the opening cysteine and the closing phenylalanine or tryptophan. Each record gives: D gene, J gene, V gene, clone size, CDR3 protein, CDR3 DNA. D genes are given only for firm matches. Clone size appears in some rows only: once, few, many, or a class for an expanded clone.

- | TRBJ2-7 | TRBV23-1 | - | CASSHERGRMDEQYF | TGCGCCAGCAGTCATGAGAGGGGAAGGATGGACGAGCAGTACTTC
- | TRBJ2-6 | TRBV9 | - | CASSVGGRTGANVLTF | TGTGCCAGCAGCGTAGGTGGTCGTACTGGGGCCAACGTCCTGACTTTC
- | TRBJ2-5 | TRBV4-3 | - | CASSQGPLPGEETQYF | TGCGCCAGCAGCCAAGGACCGCTGCCAGGAGAAGAGACCCAGTACTTC
- | TRBJ1-1 | TRBV14 | - | CASSQEYTTEAFF | TGTGCCAGCAGCCAGGAATATACAACTGAAGCTTTCTTT
- | TRBJ1-2 | TRBV7-9 | once | CASSSDRAHGYTF | TGTGCCAGCAGCTCGGACAGAGCGCATGGCTACACCTTC
- | TRBJ2-5 | TRBV7-9 | - | CASSLAGTETQYF | TGTGCCAGCAGCTTAGCAGGGACGGAGACCCAGTACTTC
- | TRBJ2-3 | TRBV21-1 | - | CASRKPSNLPSVGYTDTQYF | TGTGCCAGCAGGAAACCCTCAAACCTTCCTAGCGTTGGATACACAGATACGCAGTATTTT
TRBD2 | TRBJ2-7 | TRBV28 | - | CASLSWAGGHSEQYF | TGTGCCAGCCTCTCTTGGGCGGGGGGCCACTCCGAGCAGTACTTC
TRBD1 | TRBJ1-2 | TRBV18 | once | CASSPPGQNYGYTF | TGTGCCAGCTCACCACCGGGACAGAACTATGGCTACACCTTC
- | TRBJ2-3 | TRBV13 | - | CASSPDGITTRTDTQYF | TGTGCCAGCAGCCCTGATGGGATAACTACCCGCACAGATACGCAGTATTTT
- | TRBJ2-7 | TRBV28 | few | CASSLSGVSSYEQYF | TGTGCCAGCAGTTTATCGGGGGTGTCCTCCTACGAGCAGTACTTC
TRBD2 | TRBJ2-3 | TRBV4-3 | - | CASSQDSGRAGTDTQYF | TGCGCCAGCAGCCAAGATTCAGGAAGAGCGGGGACAGATACGCAGTATTTT
TRBD2 | TRBJ2-3 | TRBV9 | - | CASSARLAGGLTDTQYF | TGTGCCAGCAGCGCCAGACTAGCGGGGGGGCTGACAGATACGCAGTATTTT
TRBD1 | TRBJ1-2 | TRBV29-1 | few | CSMRQGVNGYTF | TGCAGCATGAGACAGGGAGTGAATGGCTACACCTTC
- | TRBJ2-1 | TRBV4-3 | - | CASSQDVGLVLFF | TGCGCCAGCAGCCAAGATGTGGGACTCGTTTTGTTCTTC
- | TRBJ1-6 | TRBV25-1 | once | CASSENNSPLHF | TGTGCCAGCAGTGAGAATAATTCACCCCTCCACTTT
TRBD1 | TRBJ2-1 | TRBV10-3 | few | CAIRGGQGSYNEQFF | TGTGCCATCAGGGGGGGACAGGGCTCCTACAATGAGCAGTTCTTC
- | TRBJ1-3 | TRBV30 | - | CAWRATRGGNTIYF | TGTGCCTGGAGAGCCACCAGGGGTGGAAACACCATATATTTT
- | TRBJ2-5 | TRBV30 | - | CAWSVGQETQYF | TGTGCCTGGAGTGTCGGTCAAGAGACCCAGTACTTC
TRBD1 | TRBJ2-7 | TRBV7-2 | - | CASSASGGSYEQYF | TGTGCCAGCAGCGCCTCAGGGGGCTCATACGAGCAGTACTTC
TRBD1 | TRBJ1-3 | TRBV9 | - | CASSEGQRGHTIYF | TGTGCCAGCAGCGAGGGACAGAGAGGACACACCATATATTTT
TRBD1 | TRBJ2-5 | TRBV11-2 | - | CASSRNTGDQETQYF | TGTGCCAGCAGCCGGAACACAGGGGATCAAGAGACCCAGTACTTC
- | TRBJ2-6 | TRBV7-8 | - | CASRLSGANVLTF | TGTGCCAGCAGGCTCTCTGGGGCCAACGTCCTGACTTTC
- | TRBJ2-7 | TRBV10-3 | - | CAIRTGTVYEQYF | TGTGCCATCAGGACAGGTACGGTCTACGAGCAGTACTTC
- | TRBJ2-1 | TRBV7-8 | - | CASSSFTGSSYNEQFF | TGTGCCAGCAGTTCGTTTACAGGGAGCTCCTACAATGAGCAGTTCTTC
- | TRBJ2-1 | TRBV2 | - | CASSENSSNNEQFF | TGTGCCAGCAGTGAAAACTCTTCGAACAATGAGCAGTTCTTC
- | TRBJ2-4 | TRBV20-1 | once | CSAKVKNIQYF | TGCAGTGCTAAGGTCAAAAACATTCAGTACTTC
- | TRBJ1-6 | TRBV28 | - | CASNTGSSPLHF | TGTGCCAGCAACACAGGGAGTTCACCCCTCCACTTT